The entry below gives a single TCR beta chain sequence along with its context. As originally analysed: Amplifying reference gene primers gave estimates of nucleated cell counts. The repertoire was sequenced with immunoSEQ multiplex PCR; TCRdb's copy has only in-frame clones and lacks some. V and J calls and clone size follow that table, whereas D and trimming were derived from the DNA. The sample has around 400,000 clones, around 90% seen once. Looked up from germline, CDR1 is SGDLS and CDR2 is YYNGEE. The CDR3 is made up of 15 amino acids. V shed 0 bases and J shed 0 bases, with 9 bases lying between them. The sample belongs to a study of blood T cell repertoires in COVID-19.

This TCR derives from a man in his forties or fifties with acute or convalescent COVID-19. Sequenced material: peripheral blood. V gene TRBV9 combines with J gene TRBJ1-2; unclear D gene. As DNA, the CDR3 is TGTGCCAGCAGCGTAGATGCAGAATCTAACTATGGCTACACCTTC. This sequence encodes CASSVDAESNYGYTF.